This T cell receptor (beta chain) appears in the sequencing data of a study of T cells in Graves' hyperthyroidism and ophthalmopathy. Across the study: Peripheral blood was secured at the point of initial diagnosis, before any treatment.

At least ten counts were recorded for this clonotype. No antigen is known for it. Thyroid ultrasound and orbital computed tomography, with clinical symptoms and serum thyroxine and TRAb, informed diagnoses. Overall study results and limits: Most clonotypes expanded in thyroid above 0.001 were likewise present in blood.

There were TCR beta CDR3 regions amplified from RNA transcripts. The HTBI primer set was used in a first-round RT-PCR of the TCR CDR3. From the multiplex PCR reads, TCRdb called clonotypes with MiXCR, one entry per CDR3 protein. The data show about 530,000 distinct CDR3 sequences, with under 20% seen just once and 17% held by the top ten. The CDR3 totals 15 residues. The germline V and J ends were trimmed by 4 bases and 0 bases, with 9 bases remaining between them. The V and J genes are TRBV12-3 or TRBV12-4 and TRBJ1-4, with D tentatively TRBD1 (5 bases). The receptor comes from a young woman with Graves' ophthalmopathy. Sequences were obtained from blood. For the CDR3, the DNA is TGTGCCAGCAGTTACCAGGGAGCAACTAATGAAAAACTGTTTTTT. As protein: CASSYQGATNEKLFF.